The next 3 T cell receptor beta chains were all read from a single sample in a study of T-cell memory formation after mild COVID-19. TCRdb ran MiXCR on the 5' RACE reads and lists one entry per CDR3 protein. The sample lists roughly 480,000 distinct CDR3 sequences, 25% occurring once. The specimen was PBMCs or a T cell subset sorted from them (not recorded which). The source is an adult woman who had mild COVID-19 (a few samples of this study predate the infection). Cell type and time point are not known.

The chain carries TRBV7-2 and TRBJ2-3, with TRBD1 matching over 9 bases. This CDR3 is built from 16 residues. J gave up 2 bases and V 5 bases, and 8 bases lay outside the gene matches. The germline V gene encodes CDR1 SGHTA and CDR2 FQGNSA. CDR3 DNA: TGTGCCAGCAGCCCCTTACAGGGGGCAGTCACAGATACGCAGTATTTT. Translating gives CASSPLQGAVTDTQYF.

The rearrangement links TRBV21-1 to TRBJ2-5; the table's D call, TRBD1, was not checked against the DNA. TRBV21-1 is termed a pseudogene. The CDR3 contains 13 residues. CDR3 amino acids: CAILRDRAQTQYF. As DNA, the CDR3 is TGTGCCATCTTACGGGACAGGGCGCAGACCCAGTACTTC.

The CDR3 DNA sequence: TGCAGCGTTGAAAAAGGAAGGGACATATTCTTT. It translates to CSVEKGRDIFF. The chain links TRBV29-1 to TRBJ1-1, with D maybe TRBD1 (6 bases). The CDR3 contains 11 residues. With 2 bases removed from V and 14 bases from J, the gap between germline ends came to 15 bases. Germline V gene sequence: CDR1 SQVTM, CDR2 ANQGSEA.